The present TCR beta chain was sequenced within a study of blood T cell repertoires in COVID-19. This CDR3 contains 14 residues. Germline assignment: CDR1 SGHNT and CDR2 YYREEE (reference sequence). V was pared by 2 bases and J by 3 bases, with 4 bases of the junction left unmatched. In the source study's methods: Researchers report that nucleated cell counts were estimated from reference gene primer amplification. Sequenced by immunoSEQ multiplex PCR; TCRdb stores in-frame clones only, minus some. Clone size and V and J calls were adopted from that table, with D and trimming inferred from the DNA. The table records about 210,000 clones, 83% of them present only once.

The TCR sequence derives from a woman aged 40 to 50 with active or convalescent COVID-19. Sequenced: peripheral blood. The chain has TRBV5-4 and TRBJ1-2; 7 positions agree with TRBD1. DNA of the CDR3: TGTGCCAGCAGCTTAAGGCAGGGGGACTATGGCTACACCTTC. It codes for CASSLRQGDYGYTF.